This T cell receptor beta chain originates from a study of T cells in Graves' hyperthyroidism and ophthalmopathy. The V end was cut by 7 bases, the J end by 2 bases, with 14 bases between. Germline CDR1 reads ENHRY; CDR2 reads SYGVKD. The CDR3 loop spans 14 amino acids. From RNA transcripts, TCR beta CDR3 regions were amplified. The TCR CDR3 was amplified in a first-round RT-PCR using the HTBI primer set. From the multiplex PCR reads, TCRdb called clonotypes with MiXCR, one entry per CDR3 protein. Counted here are about 720,000 distinct CDR3 sequences, 18% occurring once; the ten biggest clones make up around 15%.

V gene TRBV10-3 combines with J gene TRBJ1-1, with no clear D. Sequenced input: blood. This sequence originates from a woman in her forties or fifties with Graves' hyperthyroidism that later progressed to Graves' ophthalmopathy. The CDR3 is CAITAQIENTEAFF. Written as DNA, the CDR3 is TGTGCCATCACCGCCCAGATTGAAAACACTGAAGCTTTCTTT.